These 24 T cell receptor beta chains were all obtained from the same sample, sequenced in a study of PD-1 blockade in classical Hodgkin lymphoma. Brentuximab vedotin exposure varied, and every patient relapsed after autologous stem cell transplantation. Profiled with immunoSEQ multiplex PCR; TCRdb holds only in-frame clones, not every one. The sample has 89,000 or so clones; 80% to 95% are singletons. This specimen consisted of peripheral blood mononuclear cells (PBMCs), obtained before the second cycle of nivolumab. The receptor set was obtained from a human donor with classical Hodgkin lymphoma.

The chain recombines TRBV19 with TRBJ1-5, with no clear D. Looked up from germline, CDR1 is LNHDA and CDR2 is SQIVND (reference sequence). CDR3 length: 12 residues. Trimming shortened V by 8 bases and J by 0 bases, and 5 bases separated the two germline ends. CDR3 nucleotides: TGTGCCAGTCGGTATAGCAATCAGCCCCAGCATTTT. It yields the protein CASRYSNQPQHF.

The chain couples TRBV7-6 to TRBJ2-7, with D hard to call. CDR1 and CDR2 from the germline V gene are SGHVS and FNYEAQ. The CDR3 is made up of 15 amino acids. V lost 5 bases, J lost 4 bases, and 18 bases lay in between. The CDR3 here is CASSPGPRPWYEQYF. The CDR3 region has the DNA TGTGCCAGCAGCCCAGGTCCCCGACCCTGGTACGAGCAGTACTTC.

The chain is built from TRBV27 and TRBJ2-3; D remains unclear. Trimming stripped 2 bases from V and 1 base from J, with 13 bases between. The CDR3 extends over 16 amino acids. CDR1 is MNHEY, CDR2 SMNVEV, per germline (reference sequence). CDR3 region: CASSLERARGTDTQYF. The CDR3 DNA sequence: TGTGCCAGCAGTTTAGAGCGAGCCCGGGGCACAGATACGCAGTATTTT.

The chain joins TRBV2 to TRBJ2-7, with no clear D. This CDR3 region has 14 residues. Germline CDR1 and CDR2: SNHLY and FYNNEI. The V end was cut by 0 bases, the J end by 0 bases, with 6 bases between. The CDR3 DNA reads TGTGCCAGCAGTGAAGCAGGGTACTCCTACGAGCAGTACTTC. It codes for CASSEAGYSYEQYF.

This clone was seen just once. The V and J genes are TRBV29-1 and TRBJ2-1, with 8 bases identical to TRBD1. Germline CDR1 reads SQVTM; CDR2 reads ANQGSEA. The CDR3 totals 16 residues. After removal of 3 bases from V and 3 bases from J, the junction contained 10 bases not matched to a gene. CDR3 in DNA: TGCAGCGTTGAGTCCAGGGGGCTCAGGGGCTACAATGAGCAGTTCTTC. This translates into CSVESRGLRGYNEQFF.

Here the CDR3 reads CASSLADKAMGETQYF. The CDR3 bases are TGCGCCAGCAGCTTGGCCGACAAAGCGATGGGAGAGACCCAGTACTTC. This rearrangement joins TRBV5-1 to TRBJ2-5; D is unresolved. This CDR3 comprises 16 residues. Germline CDR1 is SGHRS and CDR2 is YFSETQ. Trimming pared 0 bases from V and 4 bases from J, leaving 16 bases between.

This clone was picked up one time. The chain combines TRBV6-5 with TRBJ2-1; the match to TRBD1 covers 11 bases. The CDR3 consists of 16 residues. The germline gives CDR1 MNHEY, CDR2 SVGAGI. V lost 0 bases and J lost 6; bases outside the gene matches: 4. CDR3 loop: CASSYSGDRGSNEQFF. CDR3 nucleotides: TGTGCCAGCAGTTACTCAGGGGACAGGGGGTCCAATGAGCAGTTCTTC.

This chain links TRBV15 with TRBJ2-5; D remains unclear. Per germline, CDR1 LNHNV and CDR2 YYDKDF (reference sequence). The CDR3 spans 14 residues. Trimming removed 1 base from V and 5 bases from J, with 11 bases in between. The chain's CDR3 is CATSRVGLRETQYF. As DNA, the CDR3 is TGTGCCACCAGCAGAGTAGGGCTACGGGAGACCCAGTACTTC.

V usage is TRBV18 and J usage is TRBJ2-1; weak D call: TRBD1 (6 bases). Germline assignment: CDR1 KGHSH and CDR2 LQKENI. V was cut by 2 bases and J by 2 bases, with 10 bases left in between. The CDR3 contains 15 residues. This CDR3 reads CASSPGGRAYNEQFF. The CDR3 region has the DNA TGTGCCAGCTCACCAGGGGGCAGGGCCTACAATGAGCAGTTCTTC.

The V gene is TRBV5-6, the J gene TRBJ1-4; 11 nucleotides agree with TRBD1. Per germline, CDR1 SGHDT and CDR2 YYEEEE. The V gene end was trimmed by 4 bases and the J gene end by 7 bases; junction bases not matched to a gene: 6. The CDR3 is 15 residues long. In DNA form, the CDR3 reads TGTGCCAGCAGCGGTACCGGGACAGGGGGTGAAAAACTGTTTTTT. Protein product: CASSGTGTGGEKLFF.

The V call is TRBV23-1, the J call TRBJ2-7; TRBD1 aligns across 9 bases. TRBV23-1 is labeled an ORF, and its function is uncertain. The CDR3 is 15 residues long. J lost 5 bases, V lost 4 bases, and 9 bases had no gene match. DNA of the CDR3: TGCGCCAGCAGTCGACCGGGACAGGGCCACCACGAGCAGTACTTC. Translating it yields CASSRPGQGHHEQYF.

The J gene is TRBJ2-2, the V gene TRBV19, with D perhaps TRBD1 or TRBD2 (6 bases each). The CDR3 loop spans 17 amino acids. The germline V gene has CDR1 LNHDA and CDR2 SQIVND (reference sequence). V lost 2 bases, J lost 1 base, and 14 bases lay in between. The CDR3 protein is CASSIIGRGLNTGELFF. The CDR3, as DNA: TGTGCCAGTAGTATAATCGGTCGGGGGCTGAACACCGGGGAGCTGTTTTTT.

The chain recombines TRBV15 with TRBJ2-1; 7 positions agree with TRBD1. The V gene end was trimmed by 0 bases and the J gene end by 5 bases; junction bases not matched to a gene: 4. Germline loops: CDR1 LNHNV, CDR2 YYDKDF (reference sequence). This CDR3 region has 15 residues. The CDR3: CATSRDRDRNNEQFF. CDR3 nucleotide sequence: TGTGCCACCAGCAGAGATCGGGACAGAAACAATGAGCAGTTCTTC.

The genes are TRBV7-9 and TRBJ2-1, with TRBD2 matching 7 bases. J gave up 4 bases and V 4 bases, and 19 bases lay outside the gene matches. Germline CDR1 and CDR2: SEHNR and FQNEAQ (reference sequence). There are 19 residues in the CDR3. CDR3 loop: CASSSTLADKTSTYNEQFF. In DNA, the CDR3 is TGTGCCAGCAGCTCGACCCTAGCGGACAAAACATCGACTTACAATGAGCAGTTCTTC.

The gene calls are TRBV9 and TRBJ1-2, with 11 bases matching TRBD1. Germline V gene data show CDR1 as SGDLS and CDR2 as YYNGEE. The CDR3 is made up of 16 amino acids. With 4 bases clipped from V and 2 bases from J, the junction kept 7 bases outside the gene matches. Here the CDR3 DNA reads TGTGCCAGCAGCCCGGACAGGGGGCGCCTAAACTATGGCTACACCTTC. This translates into CASSPDRGRLNYGYTF.

CDR3 bases: TGTGCCAGCAGCGTTAGCTCCTACGAGCAGTACTTC. The encoded protein is CASSVSSYEQYF. The chain carries TRBV13 and TRBJ2-7; D remains ambiguous. The V gene's germline CDR1 is PRHDT and CDR2 FYEKMQ (reference sequence). The CDR3 is made up of 12 amino acids. V lost 5 bases and J 0 bases, leaving 5 bases between the germline ends. Combining the CDR3 with reference TRBV13 and TRBJ2-7 gives the whole variable domain AAGVIQSPRHLIKEKRETATLKCYPIPRHDTVYWYQQGPGQDPQFLISFYEKMQSDKGSIPDRFSAQQFSDYHSELNMSSLELGDSALYFCASSVSSYEQYFGPGTRLTVT.

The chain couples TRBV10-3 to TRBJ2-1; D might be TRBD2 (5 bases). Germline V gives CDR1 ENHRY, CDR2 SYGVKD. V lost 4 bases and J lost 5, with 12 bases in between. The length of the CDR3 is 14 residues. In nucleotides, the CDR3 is TGTGCCATCAGTGCGGCGGGCGACAACAATGAGCAGTTCTTC. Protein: CAISAAGDNNEQFF.

CDR3: CASSFGLAGDLTDTQYF. The CDR3 DNA reads as TGTGCCAGCAGTTTCGGACTAGCGGGAGACCTCACAGATACGCAGTATTTT. This chain uses TRBV28 with TRBJ2-3; TRBD2 matches 13 bases. Germline-derived CDR1 and CDR2 are MDHEN and SYDVKM. Trimming cost V 3 bases and J 2 bases; bases outside gene matches: 5. This CDR3 contains 17 residues.

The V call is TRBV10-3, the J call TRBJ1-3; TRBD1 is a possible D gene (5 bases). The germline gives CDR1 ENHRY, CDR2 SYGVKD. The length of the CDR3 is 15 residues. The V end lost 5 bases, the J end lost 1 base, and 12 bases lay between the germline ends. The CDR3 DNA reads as TGTGCCATCAGTCCTGGCAGGGCATCTGGAAACACCATATATTTT. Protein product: CAISPGRASGNTIYF.

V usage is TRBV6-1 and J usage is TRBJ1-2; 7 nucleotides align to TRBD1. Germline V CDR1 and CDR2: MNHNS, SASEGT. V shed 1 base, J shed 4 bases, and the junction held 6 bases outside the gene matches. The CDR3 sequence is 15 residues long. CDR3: CASSEGQGGIYGYTF. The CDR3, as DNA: TGTGCCAGCAGTGAAGGACAGGGAGGAATCTATGGCTACACCTTC.

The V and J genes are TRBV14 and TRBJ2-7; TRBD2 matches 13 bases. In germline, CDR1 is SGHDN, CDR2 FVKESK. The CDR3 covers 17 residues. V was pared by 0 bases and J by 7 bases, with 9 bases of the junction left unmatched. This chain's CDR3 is CASSQEGATSGRWEQYF. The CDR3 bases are TGTGCCAGCAGCCAAGAGGGGGCGACTAGCGGGAGGTGGGAGCAGTACTTC. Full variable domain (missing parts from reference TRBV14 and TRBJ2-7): EAGVTQFPSHSVIEKGQTVTLRCDPISGHDNLYWYRRVMGKEIKFLLHFVKESKQDESGMPNNRFLAERTGGTYSTLKVQPAELEDSGVYFCASSQEGATSGRWEQYFGPGTRLTVT.

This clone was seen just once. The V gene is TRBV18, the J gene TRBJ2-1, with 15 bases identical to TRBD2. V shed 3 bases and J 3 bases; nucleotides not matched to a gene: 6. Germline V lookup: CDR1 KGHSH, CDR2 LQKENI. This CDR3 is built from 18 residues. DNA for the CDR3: TGTGCCAGCTCACCGGGGACTAGCGGGAGGCCCTTCTACAATGAGCAGTTCTTC. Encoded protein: CASSPGTSGRPFYNEQFF.

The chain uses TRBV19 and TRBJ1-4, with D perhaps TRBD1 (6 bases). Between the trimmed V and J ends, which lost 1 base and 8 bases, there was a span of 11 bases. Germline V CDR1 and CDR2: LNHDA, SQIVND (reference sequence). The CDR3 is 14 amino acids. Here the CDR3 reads CASSIGDMGEKLFF. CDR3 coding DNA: TGTGCCAGTAGTATAGGGGACATGGGGGAAAAACTGTTTTTT.

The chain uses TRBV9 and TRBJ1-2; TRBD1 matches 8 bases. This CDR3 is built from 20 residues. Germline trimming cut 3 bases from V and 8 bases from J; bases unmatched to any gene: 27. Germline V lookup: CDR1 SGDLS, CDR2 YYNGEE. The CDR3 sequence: CASSATGQGVREGRKPGYTF. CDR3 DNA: TGTGCCAGCAGCGCTACCGGACAGGGTGTTCGGGAAGGGCGGAAACCCGGCTACACCTTC. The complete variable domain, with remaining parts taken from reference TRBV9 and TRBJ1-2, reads DSGVTQTPKHLITATGQRVTLRCSPRSGDLSVYWYQQSLDQGLQFLIQYYNGEERAKGNILERFSAQQFPDLHSELNLSSLELGDSALYFCASSATGQGVREGRKPGYTFGSGTRLTVV.